Listed below are T cell receptor beta chains from one sample, sequenced in a study of post-analysis software for immune sequencing data. TCRdb processed the PCR reads anew with MiXCR; each CDR3 protein has one entry. Counted here are 740,000 or so distinct CDR3 sequences, roughly half occurring once; the ten biggest clones make up 4.6%. The source material was blood. The receptors stem from a girl under 18 with multiple sclerosis. The CDR3 runs from the conserved cysteine through the conserved F or W. D genes are given only for firm matches. The size field is filled for only some rows; it gives once, few, many or a size class.

J: TRBJ1-1; V: TRBV20-1; D: NA; size: NA; CDR3: CSASYGGTMNTEAFF; DNA: TGCAGTGCTAGTTATGGGGGGACGATGAACACTGAAGCTTTCTTT
J: TRBJ2-3; V: TRBV7-3; D: NA; size: NA; CDR3: CASSRDTLTDTQYF; DNA: TGTGCCAGCAGCCGGGACACCCTCACAGATACGCAGTATTTT
J: TRBJ2-7; V: TRBV3-1; D: NA; size: NA; CDR3: CASSLVSTGYEQYF; DNA: TGTGCCAGCAGCTTAGTATCCACCGGGTACGAGCAGTACTTC
J: TRBJ1-1; V: TRBV2; D: NA; size: NA; CDR3: CASTWAMNTEAFF; DNA: TGTGCCAGCACTTGGGCCATGAACACTGAAGCTTTCTTT
J: TRBJ1-6; V: TRBV3-1; D: NA; size: NA; CDR3: CASSQDTRGGSPLHF; DNA: TGTGCCAGCAGCCAAGATACGAGGGGCGGATCACCCCTCCACTTT
J: TRBJ1-6; V: TRBV4-1; D: TRBD1; size: NA; CDR3: CASSQGPGGRGSYNSPLHF; DNA: TGCGCCAGCAGCCAAGGGCCAGGGGGCAGAGGTTCCTATAATTCACCCCTCCACTTT
J: TRBJ2-1; V: TRBV5-1; D: NA; size: NA; CDR3: CASSSPGRTTNEQFF; DNA: TGCGCCAGCAGCTCACCGGGACGGACTACAAATGAGCAGTTCTTC
J: TRBJ2-7; V: TRBV7-8; D: NA; size: NA; CDR3: CASSFRQSSSYEQYF; DNA: TGTGCCAGCAGCTTCCGACAGTCGAGCTCCTACGAGCAGTACTTC
J: TRBJ1-1; V: TRBV4-1; D: TRBD1; size: NA; CDR3: CASSPTGQGDMNTEAFF; DNA: TGCGCCAGCAGCCCAACAGGACAGGGCGATATGAACACTGAAGCTTTCTTT
J: TRBJ2-4; V: TRBV10-3; D: TRBD2; size: NA; CDR3: CAIHRELAGPQGGEQYF; DNA: TGTGCCATCCACAGGGAACTAGCGGGACCCCAAGGGGGGGAGCAGTACTTC
J: TRBJ1-5; V: TRBV20-1; D: TRBD1; size: NA; CDR3: CSASRDRGRSQPQHF; DNA: TGCAGTGCTAGCCGGGACAGGGGGCGAAGTCAGCCCCAGCATTTT
J: TRBJ2-3; V: TRBV7-9; D: TRBD2; size: few; CDR3: CASSLPSGGADTQYF; DNA: TGTGCCAGCAGCTTACCCAGCGGGGGGGCAGATACGCAGTATTTT
J: TRBJ2-5; V: TRBV5-5; D: NA; size: NA; CDR3: CASSPLQARETQYF; DNA: TGTGCCAGCAGCCCTCTCCAGGCCAGGGAGACCCAGTACTTC
J: TRBJ2-1; V: TRBV7-3; D: NA; size: NA; CDR3: CASSLMGRLQSSYNEQFF; DNA: TGTGCCAGCAGCTTAATGGGCCGGTTACAGAGCTCCTACAATGAGCAGTTCTTC
J: TRBJ1-2; V: TRBV20-1; D: TRBD1; size: many; CDR3: CSASTGGGDYGYTF; DNA: TGCAGTGCTTCCACAGGGGGAGGGGACTATGGCTACACCTTC
J: TRBJ2-3; V: TRBV12-3/TRBV12-4; D: NA; size: few; CDR3: CASTSEGYTDTQYF; DNA: TGTGCCAGCACCTCGGAGGGATACACAGATACGCAGTATTTT
J: TRBJ2-1; V: TRBV20-1; D: NA; size: NA; CDR3: CSARDLSLAERSYNEQFF; DNA: TGCAGTGCTAGAGATCTCTCCCTTGCGGAAAGATCCTACAATGAGCAGTTCTTC
J: TRBJ2-7; V: TRBV13; D: NA; size: few; CDR3: CASSEKTGPTGYEQYF; DNA: TGTGCCAGCAGCGAAAAGACAGGTCCGACGGGCTACGAGCAGTACTTC
J: TRBJ1-2; V: TRBV12-3/TRBV12-4; D: TRBD1; size: NA; CDR3: CASRPDRAMSYTF; DNA: TGTGCCAGCAGACCGGACAGGGCGATGAGCTACACCTTC
J: TRBJ2-3; V: TRBV29-1; D: NA; size: NA; CDR3: CSVEDRGTGDTQYF; DNA: TGCAGCGTTGAAGATCGGGGGACCGGAGATACGCAGTATTTT
J: TRBJ2-1; V: TRBV7-3; D: NA; size: NA; CDR3: CASSLGMRGRLNEQFF; DNA: TGTGCCAGCAGCTTAGGGATGCGAGGTAGACTTAATGAGCAGTTCTTC
J: TRBJ1-2; V: TRBV12-3/TRBV12-4; D: NA; size: few; CDR3: CASMRGQNYGYTF; DNA: TGTGCCAGCATGAGAGGGCAAAACTATGGCTACACCTTC
J: TRBJ2-1; V: TRBV5-8; D: NA; size: NA; CDR3: CASRPQGRSYNEQFF; DNA: TGTGCCAGCAGACCACAGGGACGCTCCTACAATGAGCAGTTCTTC
J: TRBJ2-7; V: TRBV4-2; D: NA; size: NA; CDR3: CASSQQGHLEQYF; DNA: TGTGCCAGCAGCCAACAGGGACACCTCGAGCAGTACTTC
J: TRBJ2-3; V: TRBV3-1; D: TRBD1; size: few; CDR3: CASSPTTPGQGADTQYF; DNA: TGTGCCAGCAGCCCCACAACCCCGGGACAGGGGGCAGATACGCAGTATTTT
J: TRBJ2-5; V: TRBV6-5; D: TRBD1; size: NA; CDR3: CASRRTGAYPQETQYF; DNA: TGTGCCAGCAGACGAACAGGGGCCTACCCCCAAGAGACCCAGTACTTC
J: TRBJ2-4; V: TRBV7-6; D: NA; size: NA; CDR3: CASSPMGGAKNIQYF; DNA: TGTGCCAGCAGCCCGATGGGAGGAGCCAAAAACATTCAGTACTTC
J: TRBJ2-1; V: TRBV6-5; D: TRBD2; size: NA; CDR3: CASSYRTSGAGVSRFF; DNA: TGTGCCAGCAGTTACCGGACTAGCGGAGCGGGAGTTAGTCGGTTCTTC
J: TRBJ1-2; V: TRBV6-1; D: NA; size: once; CDR3: CAGSGGTFGYTF; DNA: TGTGCCGGCAGTGGCGGGACATTTGGCTACACCTTC
J: TRBJ2-1; V: TRBV20-1; D: TRBD2; size: NA; CDR3: CSASPRGGVDNEQFF; DNA: TGCAGTGCTAGCCCCCGGGGAGGGGTGGACAATGAGCAGTTCTTC
J: TRBJ1-2; V: TRBV29-1; D: TRBD1; size: NA; CDR3: CSAGTGVGYTF; DNA: TGCAGCGCTGGGACAGGGGTTGGCTACACCTTC
J: TRBJ2-5; V: TRBV5-5; D: NA; size: NA; CDR3: CASSSRDLLSKTQYF; DNA: TGTGCCAGCAGCTCCCGGGACCTACTGTCCAAGACCCAGTACTTC
J: TRBJ2-1; V: TRBV7-3; D: NA; size: NA; CDR3: CASSPKWWGGREVHNEQFF; DNA: TGTGCCAGCAGCCCCAAGTGGTGGGGGGGCAGGGAGGTCCACAATGAGCAGTTCTTC
J: TRBJ1-2; V: TRBV7-2; D: NA; size: NA; CDR3: CASSPDVPGYTF; DNA: TGTGCCAGCAGCCCAGACGTGCCCGGCTACACCTTC
J: TRBJ2-3; V: TRBV10-3; D: NA; size: NA; CDR3: CTISDLRGRPDTQYF; DNA: TGTACCATCAGTGATCTGCGGGGCCGGCCAGATACGCAGTATTTT
J: TRBJ2-3; V: TRBV20-1; D: TRBD1; size: NA; CDR3: CSARQGVLFTDTQYF; DNA: TGCAGTGCTAGACAGGGGGTGTTATTCACAGATACGCAGTATTTT
J: TRBJ1-4; V: TRBV20-1; D: NA; size: NA; CDR3: CSAREPPTNEKLFF; DNA: TGCAGTGCTAGGGAGCCGCCAACTAATGAAAAACTGTTTTTT
J: TRBJ2-3; V: TRBV20-1; D: TRBD2; size: few; CDR3: CSARTSGNTDTQYF; DNA: TGCAGTGCCCGGACTAGCGGCAACACAGATACGCAGTATTTT
J: TRBJ1-1; V: TRBV18; D: NA; size: NA; CDR3: CASSPPNKNTEAFF; DNA: TGTGCCAGCTCACCACCGAACAAGAACACTGAAGCTTTCTTT
J: TRBJ2-3; V: TRBV20-1; D: TRBD2; size: NA; CDR3: CSARGPPGREVTDTQYF; DNA: TGCAGTGCTAGAGGGCCCCCGGGGAGGGAGGTCACAGATACGCAGTATTTT